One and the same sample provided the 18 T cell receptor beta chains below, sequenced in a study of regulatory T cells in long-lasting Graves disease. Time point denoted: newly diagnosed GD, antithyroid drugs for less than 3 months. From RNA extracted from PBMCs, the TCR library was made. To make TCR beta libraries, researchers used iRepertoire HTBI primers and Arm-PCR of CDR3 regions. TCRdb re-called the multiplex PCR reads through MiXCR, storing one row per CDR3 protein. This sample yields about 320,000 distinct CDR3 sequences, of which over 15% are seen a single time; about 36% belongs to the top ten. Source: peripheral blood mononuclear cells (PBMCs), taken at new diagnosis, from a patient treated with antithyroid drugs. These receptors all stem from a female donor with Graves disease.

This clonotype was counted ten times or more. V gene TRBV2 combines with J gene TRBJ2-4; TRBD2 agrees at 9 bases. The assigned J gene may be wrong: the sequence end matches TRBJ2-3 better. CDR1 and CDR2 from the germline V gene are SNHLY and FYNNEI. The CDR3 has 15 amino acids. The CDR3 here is CASSEGLADSSTQYF. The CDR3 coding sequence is TGTGCCAGCAGTGAAGGACTAGCGGACTCGAGTACGCAGTATTTT.

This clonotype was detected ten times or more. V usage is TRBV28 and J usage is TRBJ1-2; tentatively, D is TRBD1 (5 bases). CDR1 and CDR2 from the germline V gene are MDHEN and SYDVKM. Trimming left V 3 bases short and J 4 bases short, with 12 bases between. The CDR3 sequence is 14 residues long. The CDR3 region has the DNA TGTGCCAGCAGTTTTTCCGGGACGGGCTATGGCTACACCTTC. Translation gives CASSFSGTGYGYTF.

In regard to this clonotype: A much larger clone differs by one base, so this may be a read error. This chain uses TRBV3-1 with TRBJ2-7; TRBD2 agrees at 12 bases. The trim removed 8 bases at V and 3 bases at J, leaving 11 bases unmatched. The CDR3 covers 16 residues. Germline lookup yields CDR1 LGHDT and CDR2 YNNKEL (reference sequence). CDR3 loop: CASGLLTSGSFYEQYF. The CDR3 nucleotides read TGTGCCAGCGGTCTCCTGACTAGCGGGAGTTTCTACGAGCAGTACTTC.

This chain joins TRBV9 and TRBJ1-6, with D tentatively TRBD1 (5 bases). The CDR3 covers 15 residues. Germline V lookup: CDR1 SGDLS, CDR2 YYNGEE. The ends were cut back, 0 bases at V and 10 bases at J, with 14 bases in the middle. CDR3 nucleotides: TGTGCCAGCAGCGTAGGTCAGGGTGATAGGTCACCCCTCCACTTT. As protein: CASSVGQGDRSPLHF.

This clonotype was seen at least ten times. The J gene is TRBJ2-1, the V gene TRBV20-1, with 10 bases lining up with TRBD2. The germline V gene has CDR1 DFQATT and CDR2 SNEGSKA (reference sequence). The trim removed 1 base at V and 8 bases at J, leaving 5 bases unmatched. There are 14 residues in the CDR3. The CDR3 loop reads CSARGTSGGDEQFF. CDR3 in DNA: TGCAGTGCTAGAGGGACTAGCGGAGGCGATGAGCAGTTCTTC.

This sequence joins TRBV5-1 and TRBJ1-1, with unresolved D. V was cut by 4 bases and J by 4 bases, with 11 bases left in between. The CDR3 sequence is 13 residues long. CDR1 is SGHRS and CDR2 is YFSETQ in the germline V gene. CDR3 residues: CASSHRWGTEAFF. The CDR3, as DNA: TGCGCCAGCAGCCACCGGTGGGGCACTGAAGCTTTCTTT.

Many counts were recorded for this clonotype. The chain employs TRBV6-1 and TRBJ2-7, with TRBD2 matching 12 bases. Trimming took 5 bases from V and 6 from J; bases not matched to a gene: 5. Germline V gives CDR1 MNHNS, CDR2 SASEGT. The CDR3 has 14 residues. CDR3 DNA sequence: TGTGCCAGCAGTCCTAGCGGGAGGGAACTCGAGCAGTACTTC. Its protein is CASSPSGRELEQYF.

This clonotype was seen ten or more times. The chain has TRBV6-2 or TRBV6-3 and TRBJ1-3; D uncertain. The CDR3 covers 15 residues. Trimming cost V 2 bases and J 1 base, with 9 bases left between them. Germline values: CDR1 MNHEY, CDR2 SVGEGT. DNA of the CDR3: TGTGCCAGCAGTTACGCGGGGTTTTCTGGAAACACCATATATTTT. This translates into CASSYAGFSGNTIYF.

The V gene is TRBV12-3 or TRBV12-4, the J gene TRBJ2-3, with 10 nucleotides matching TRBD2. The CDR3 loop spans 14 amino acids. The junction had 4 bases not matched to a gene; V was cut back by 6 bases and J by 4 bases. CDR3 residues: CASSPSGSPDTQYF. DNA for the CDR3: TGTGCCAGCAGCCCTAGCGGGAGCCCAGATACGCAGTATTTT.

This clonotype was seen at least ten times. CDR3 sequence (DNA): TGCGCCAGCAGTGGTTCAGGGGAAACCGGGGAGCTGTTTTTT. It is translated as CASSGSGETGELFF. The gene calls are TRBV10-2 and TRBJ2-2; D perhaps matches TRBD1 (6 bases). The CDR3 consists of 14 residues. Trimming stripped 4 bases from V and 5 bases from J, with 11 bases between. Germline lookup yields CDR1 WSHSY and CDR2 SAAADI.

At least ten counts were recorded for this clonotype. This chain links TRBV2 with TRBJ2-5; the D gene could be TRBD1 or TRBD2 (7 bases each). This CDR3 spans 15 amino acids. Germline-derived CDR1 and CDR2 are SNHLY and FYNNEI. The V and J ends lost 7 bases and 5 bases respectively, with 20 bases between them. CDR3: CASTLGQTSLETQYF. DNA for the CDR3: TGTGCCAGCACCCTGGGACAGACTAGCTTGGAGACCCAGTACTTC. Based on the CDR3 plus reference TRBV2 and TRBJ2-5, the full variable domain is EPEVTQTPSHQVTQMGQEVILRCVPISNHLYFYWYRQILGQKVEFLVSFYNNEISEKSEIFDDQFSVERPDGSNFTLKIRSTKLEDSAMYFCASTLGQTSLETQYFGPGTRLLVL.

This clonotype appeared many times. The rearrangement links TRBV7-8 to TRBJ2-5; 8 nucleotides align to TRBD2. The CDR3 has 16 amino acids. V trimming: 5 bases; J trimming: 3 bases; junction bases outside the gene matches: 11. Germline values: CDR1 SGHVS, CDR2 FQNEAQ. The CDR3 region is CASSQNPGGVKETQYF. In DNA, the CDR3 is TGTGCCAGCAGCCAGAATCCGGGGGGGGTCAAAGAGACCCAGTACTTC.

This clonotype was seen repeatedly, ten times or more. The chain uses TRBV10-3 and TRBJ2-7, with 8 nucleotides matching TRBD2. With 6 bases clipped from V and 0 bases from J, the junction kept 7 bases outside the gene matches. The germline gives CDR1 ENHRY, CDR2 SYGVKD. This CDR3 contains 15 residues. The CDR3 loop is CAIRGRGTSSYEQYF. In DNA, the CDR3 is TGTGCCATCAGGGGCCGGGGGACTAGCTCCTACGAGCAGTACTTC.

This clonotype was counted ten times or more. As DNA, the CDR3 is TGTGCCAGCAGTAAGCAGGGTTCGTCCGGGGCTGAAGCTTTCTTT. Translated: CASSKQGSSGAEAFF. The rearrangement uses TRBV28 and TRBJ1-1; TRBD1 might be the D (5 bases). Germline assignment: CDR1 MDHEN and CDR2 SYDVKM. The V end lost 5 bases, the J end lost 6 bases, and 19 bases lay between the germline ends. The CDR3 consists of 15 residues.

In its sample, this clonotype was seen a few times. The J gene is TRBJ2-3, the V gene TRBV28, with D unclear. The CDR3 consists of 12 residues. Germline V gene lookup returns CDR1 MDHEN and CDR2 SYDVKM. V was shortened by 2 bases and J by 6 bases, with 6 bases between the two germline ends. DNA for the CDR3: TGTGCCAGCAGTTTAATGCCGGATACGCAGTATTTT. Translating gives CASSLMPDTQYF.

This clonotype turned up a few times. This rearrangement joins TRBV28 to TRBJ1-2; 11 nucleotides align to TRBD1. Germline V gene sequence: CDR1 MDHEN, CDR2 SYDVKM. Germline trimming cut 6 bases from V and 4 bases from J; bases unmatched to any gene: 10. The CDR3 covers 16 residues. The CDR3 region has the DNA TGTGCCAGCAGCCGCCGTAGGACAGGGGGCGGCTATGGCTACACCTTC. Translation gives CASSRRRTGGGYGYTF.

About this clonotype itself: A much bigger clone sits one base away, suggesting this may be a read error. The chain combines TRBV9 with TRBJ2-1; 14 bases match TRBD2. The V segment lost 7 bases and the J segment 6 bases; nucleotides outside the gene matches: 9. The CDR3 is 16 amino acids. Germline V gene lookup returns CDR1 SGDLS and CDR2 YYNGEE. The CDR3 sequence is CASGPRGTSGSNEQFF. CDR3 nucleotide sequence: TGTGCCAGCGGCCCCCGGGGGACTAGCGGGAGCAATGAGCAGTTCTTC. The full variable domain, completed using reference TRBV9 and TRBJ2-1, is DSGVTQTPKHLITATGQRVTLRCSPRSGDLSVYWYQQSLDQGLQFLIQYYNGEERAKGNILERFSAQQFPDLHSELNLSSLELGDSALYFCASGPRGTSGSNEQFFGPGTRLTVL.

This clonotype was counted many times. CDR3 loop: CATSDSDEQYF. As DNA, the CDR3 is TGTGCCACCAGTGATTCGGACGAGCAGTACTTC. The V gene is TRBV24-1, the J gene TRBJ2-7; D gene ambiguous. Trimming removed 2 bases at V and 5 bases at J, with 3 bases between. Germline CDR1 and CDR2: KGHDR and SFDVKD. This CDR3 has 11 residues.